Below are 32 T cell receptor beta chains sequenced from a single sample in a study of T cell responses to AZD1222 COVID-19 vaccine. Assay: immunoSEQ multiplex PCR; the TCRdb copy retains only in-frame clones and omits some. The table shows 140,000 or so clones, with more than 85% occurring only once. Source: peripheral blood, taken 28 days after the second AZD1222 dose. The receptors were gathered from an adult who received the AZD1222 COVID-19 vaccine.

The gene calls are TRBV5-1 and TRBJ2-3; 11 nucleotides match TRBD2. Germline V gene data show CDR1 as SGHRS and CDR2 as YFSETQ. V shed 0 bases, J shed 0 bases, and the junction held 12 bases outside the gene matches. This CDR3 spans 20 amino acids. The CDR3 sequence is CASSLAPSGGPSTSTDTQYF. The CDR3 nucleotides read TGCGCCAGCAGCTTGGCCCCTAGCGGGGGGCCATCCACTAGCACAGATACGCAGTATTTT.

This chain's CDR3 is CASSYLGGQTQYF. The CDR3 DNA is TGTGCCAGCAGTTACCTTGGGGGGCAGACCCAGTACTTC. This chain links TRBV6-2 or TRBV6-3 with TRBJ2-5; D may be TRBD1 or TRBD2 (6 bases each). The CDR3 contains 13 residues. In germline, CDR1 is MNHEY, CDR2 SVGEGT. V was cut by 2 bases and J by 6 bases, with 10 bases left in between.

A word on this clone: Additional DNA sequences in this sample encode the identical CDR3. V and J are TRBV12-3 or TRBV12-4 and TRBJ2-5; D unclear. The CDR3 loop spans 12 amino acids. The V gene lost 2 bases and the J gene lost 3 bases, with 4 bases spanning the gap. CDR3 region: CASSLREETQYF. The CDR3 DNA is TGTGCCAGCAGTTTACGGGAAGAGACCCAGTACTTC.

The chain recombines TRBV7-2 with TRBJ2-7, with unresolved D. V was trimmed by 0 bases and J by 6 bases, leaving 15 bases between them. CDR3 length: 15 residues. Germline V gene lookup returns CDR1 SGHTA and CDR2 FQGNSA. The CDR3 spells CASSLAAGRVGEQYF. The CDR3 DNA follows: TGTGCCAGCAGCTTAGCGGCAGGCCGGGTGGGCGAGCAGTACTTC.

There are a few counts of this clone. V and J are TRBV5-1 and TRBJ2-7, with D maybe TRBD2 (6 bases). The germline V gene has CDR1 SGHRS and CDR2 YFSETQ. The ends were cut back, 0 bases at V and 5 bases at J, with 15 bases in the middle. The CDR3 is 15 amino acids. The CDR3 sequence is CASSLGHRGGHEQYF. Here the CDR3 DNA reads TGCGCCAGCAGCTTGGGTCATAGGGGAGGCCACGAGCAGTACTTC.

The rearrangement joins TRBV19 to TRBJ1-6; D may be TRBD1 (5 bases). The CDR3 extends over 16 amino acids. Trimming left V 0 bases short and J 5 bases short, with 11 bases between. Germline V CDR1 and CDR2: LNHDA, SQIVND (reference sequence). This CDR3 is CASSIDGRGDNSPLHF. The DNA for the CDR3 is TGTGCCAGTAGTATAGATGGGCGGGGGGATAATTCACCCCTCCACTTT.

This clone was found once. The DNA of the CDR3 is TGTGCCAGCAGTTTGGGGCAATCGGGGTCACCCCTCCACTTT. Translated, it gives CASSLGQSGSPLHF. The chain recombines TRBV28 with TRBJ1-6, with a tentative D call TRBD1 (5 bases). In germline, CDR1 is MDHEN, CDR2 SYDVKM. CDR3 length equals 14 residues. The V and J ends lost 3 bases and 10 bases respectively, with 13 bases between them.

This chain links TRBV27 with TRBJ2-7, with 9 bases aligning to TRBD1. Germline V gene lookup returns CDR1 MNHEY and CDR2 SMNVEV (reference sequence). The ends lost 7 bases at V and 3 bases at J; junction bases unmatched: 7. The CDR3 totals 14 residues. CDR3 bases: TGTGCCAGCAAAAAAGGGACAGGGATCTACGAGCAGTACTTC. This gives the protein CASKKGTGIYEQYF.

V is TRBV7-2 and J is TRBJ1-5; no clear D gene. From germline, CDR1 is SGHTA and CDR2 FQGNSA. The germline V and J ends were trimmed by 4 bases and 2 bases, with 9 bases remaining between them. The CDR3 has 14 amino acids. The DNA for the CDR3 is TGTGCCAGCAGCTCGGGTCAGCGCAATCAGCCCCAGCATTTT. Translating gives CASSSGQRNQPQHF.

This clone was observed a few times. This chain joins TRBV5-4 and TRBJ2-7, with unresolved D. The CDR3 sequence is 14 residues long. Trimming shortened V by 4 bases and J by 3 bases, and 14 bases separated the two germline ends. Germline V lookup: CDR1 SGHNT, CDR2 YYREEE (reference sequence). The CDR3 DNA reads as TGTGCCAGCAGCACGGACCCTCCGGGCTACGAGCAGTACTTC. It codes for CASSTDPPGYEQYF. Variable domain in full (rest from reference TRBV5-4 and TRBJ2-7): ETGVTQSPTHLIKTRGQQVTLRCSSQSGHNTVSWYQQALGQGPQFIFQYYREEENGRGNFPPRFSGLQFPNYSSELNVNALELDDSALYLCASSTDPPGYEQYFGPGTRLTVT.

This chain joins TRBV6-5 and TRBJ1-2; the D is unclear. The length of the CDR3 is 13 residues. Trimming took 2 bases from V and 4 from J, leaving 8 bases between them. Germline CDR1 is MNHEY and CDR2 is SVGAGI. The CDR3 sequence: CASSYGVSYGYTF. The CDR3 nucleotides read TGTGCCAGCAGTTACGGTGTTAGCTATGGCTACACCTTC.

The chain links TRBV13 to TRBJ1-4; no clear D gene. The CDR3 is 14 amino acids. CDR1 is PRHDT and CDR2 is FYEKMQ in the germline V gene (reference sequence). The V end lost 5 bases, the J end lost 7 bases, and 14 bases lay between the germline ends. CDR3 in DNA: TGTGCCAGCAGCCCCACTGGTGGAGGTGAAAAACTGTTTTTT. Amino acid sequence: CASSPTGGGEKLFF.

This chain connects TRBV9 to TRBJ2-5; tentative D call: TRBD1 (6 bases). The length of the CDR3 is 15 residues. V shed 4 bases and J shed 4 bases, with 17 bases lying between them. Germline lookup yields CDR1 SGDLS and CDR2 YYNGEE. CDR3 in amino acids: CASSPGVAQVETQYF. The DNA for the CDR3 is TGTGCCAGCAGCCCAGGGGTAGCGCAAGTAGAGACCCAGTACTTC.

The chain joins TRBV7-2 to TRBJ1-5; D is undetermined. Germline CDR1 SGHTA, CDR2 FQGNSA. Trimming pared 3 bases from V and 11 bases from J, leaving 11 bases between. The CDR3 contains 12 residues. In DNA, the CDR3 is TGTGCCAGCAGCTTGGGAAACACAGCCCAGCATTTT. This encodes CASSLGNTAQHF.

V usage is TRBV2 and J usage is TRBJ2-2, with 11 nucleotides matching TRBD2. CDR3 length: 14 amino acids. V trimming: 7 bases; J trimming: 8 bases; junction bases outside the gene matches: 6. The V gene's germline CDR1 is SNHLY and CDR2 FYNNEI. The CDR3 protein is CASTVTSGRGELFF. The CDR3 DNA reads TGTGCCAGCACCGTAACTAGCGGGAGAGGGGAGCTGTTTTTT.

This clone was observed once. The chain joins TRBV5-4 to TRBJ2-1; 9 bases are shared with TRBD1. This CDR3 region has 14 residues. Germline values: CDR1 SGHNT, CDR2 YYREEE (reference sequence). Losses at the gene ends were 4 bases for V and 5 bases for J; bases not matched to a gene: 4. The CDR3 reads CASSPQGANNEQFF. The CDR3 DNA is TGTGCCAGCAGCCCACAGGGGGCCAACAATGAGCAGTTCTTC.

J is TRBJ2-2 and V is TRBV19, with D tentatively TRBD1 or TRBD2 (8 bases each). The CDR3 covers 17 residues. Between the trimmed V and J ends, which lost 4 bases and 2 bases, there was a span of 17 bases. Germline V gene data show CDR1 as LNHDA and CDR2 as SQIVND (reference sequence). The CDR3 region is CASSTRGGQANTGELFF. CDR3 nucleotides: TGTGCCAGTAGTACTCGGGGGGGACAGGCTAACACCGGGGAGCTGTTTTTT.

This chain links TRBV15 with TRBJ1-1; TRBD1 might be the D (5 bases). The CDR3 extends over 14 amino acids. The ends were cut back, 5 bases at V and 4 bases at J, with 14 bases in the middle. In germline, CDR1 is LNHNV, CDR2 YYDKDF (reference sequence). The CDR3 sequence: CATSRTYRVTEAFF. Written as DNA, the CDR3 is TGTGCCACCAGCCGGACATACCGAGTCACTGAAGCTTTCTTT.

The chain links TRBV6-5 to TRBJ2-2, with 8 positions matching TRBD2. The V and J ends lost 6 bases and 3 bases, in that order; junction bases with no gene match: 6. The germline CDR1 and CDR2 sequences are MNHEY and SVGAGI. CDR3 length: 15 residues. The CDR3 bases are TGTGCCAGCAGATTAGCGGGAAGGGACACCGGGGAGCTGTTTTTT. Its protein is CASRLAGRDTGELFF.

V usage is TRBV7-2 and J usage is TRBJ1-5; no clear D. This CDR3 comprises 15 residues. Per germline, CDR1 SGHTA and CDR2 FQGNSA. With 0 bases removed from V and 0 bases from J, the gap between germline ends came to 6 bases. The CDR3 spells CASSLAEHSNQPQHF. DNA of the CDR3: TGTGCCAGCAGCTTAGCGGAGCATAGCAATCAGCCCCAGCATTTT.

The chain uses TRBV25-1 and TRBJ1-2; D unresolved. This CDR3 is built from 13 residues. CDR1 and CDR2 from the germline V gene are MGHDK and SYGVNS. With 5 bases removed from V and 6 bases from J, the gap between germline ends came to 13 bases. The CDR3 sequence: CASSPGFYHGYTF. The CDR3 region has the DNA TGTGCCAGCAGTCCTGGATTCTACCATGGCTACACCTTC.

In DNA, the CDR3 is TGTGCCAGCAGCTTAGGAGGTTTAGCCAAAAACATTCAGTACTTC. Translation: CASSLGGLAKNIQYF. This rearrangement joins TRBV7-2 to TRBJ2-4; no clear D. The CDR3 contains 15 residues. V lost 1 base, J lost 0 bases, and 7 bases lay in between. Germline V gene sequence: CDR1 SGHTA, CDR2 FQGNSA.

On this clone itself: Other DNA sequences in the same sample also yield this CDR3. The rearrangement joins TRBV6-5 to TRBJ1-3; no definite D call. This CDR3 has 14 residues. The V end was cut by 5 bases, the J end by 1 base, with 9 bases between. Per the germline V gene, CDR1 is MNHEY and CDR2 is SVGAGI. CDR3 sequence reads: CASSPGGSGNTIYF. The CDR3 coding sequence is TGTGCCAGCAGTCCGGGAGGGTCTGGAAACACCATATATTTT.

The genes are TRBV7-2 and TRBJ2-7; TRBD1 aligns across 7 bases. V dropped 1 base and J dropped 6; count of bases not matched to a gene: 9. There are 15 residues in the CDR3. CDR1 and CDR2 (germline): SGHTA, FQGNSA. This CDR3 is CASSLEQGVSREQYF. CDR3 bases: TGTGCCAGCAGCTTAGAGCAGGGGGTCTCTCGCGAGCAGTACTTC.

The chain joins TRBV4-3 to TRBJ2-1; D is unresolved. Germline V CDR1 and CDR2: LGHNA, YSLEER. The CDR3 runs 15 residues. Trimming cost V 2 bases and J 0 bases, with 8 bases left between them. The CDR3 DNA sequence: TGCGCCAGCAGCCAATCCAGGAGCTCCTACAATGAGCAGTTCTTC. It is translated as CASSQSRSSYNEQFF.

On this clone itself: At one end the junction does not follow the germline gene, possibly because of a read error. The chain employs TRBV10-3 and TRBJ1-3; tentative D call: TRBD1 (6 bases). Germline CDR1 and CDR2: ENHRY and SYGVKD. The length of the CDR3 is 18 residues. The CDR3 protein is CATSGSDRRGSSGNTIYF. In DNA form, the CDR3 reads TGTGCCACCAGTGGCAGCGACAGGAGGGGTTCCTCTGGAAACACCATATATTTT.

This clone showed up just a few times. The CDR3 loop is CASSLGQGVTYNEQFF. The DNA for the CDR3 is TGTGCCAGCAGTTTGGGACAGGGTGTCACCTACAATGAGCAGTTCTTC. The chain couples TRBV28 to TRBJ2-1; 9 bases match TRBD1. CDR3 size: 16 residues. Germline V lookup: CDR1 MDHEN, CDR2 SYDVKM. Trimming cost V 3 bases and J 2 bases; bases outside gene matches: 5.

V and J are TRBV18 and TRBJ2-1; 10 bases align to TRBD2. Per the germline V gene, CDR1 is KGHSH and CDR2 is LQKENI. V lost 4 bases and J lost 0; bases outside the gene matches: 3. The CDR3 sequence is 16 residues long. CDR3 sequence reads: CASSLGTSDSYNEQFF. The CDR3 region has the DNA TGTGCCAGCTCACTAGGGACTAGCGACTCCTACAATGAGCAGTTCTTC.

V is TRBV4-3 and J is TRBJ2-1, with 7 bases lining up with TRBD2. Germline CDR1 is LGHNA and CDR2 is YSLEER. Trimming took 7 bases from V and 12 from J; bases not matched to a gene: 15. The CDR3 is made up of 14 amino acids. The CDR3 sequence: CASNPTFQLAPQFF. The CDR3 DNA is TGCGCCAGCAACCCGACTTTCCAACTAGCGCCGCAGTTCTTC.

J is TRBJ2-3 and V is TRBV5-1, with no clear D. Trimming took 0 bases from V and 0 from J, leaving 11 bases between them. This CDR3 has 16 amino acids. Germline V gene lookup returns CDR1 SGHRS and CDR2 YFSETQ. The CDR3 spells CASSLATGPSTDTQYF. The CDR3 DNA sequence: TGCGCCAGCAGCTTGGCGACGGGCCCTAGCACAGATACGCAGTATTTT.

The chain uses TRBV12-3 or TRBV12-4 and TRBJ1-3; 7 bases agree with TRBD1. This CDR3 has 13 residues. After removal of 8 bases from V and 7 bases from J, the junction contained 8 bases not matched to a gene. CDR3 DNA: TGTGCCAGCGAGGGGGCAGGGAAGAACACCATATATTTT. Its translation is CASEGAGKNTIYF.

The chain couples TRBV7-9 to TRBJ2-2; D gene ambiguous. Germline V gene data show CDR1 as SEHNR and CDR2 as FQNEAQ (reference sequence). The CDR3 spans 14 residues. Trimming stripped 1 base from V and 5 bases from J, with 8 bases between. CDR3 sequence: CASSLVERTGELFF. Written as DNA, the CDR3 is TGTGCCAGCAGCTTAGTTGAGAGAACCGGGGAGCTGTTTTTT.